A selection of T cell receptor beta chains follows, all from one sample in a study of blood T cell repertoires in COVID-19. Libraries were prepared by immunoSEQ multiplex PCR; TCRdb keeps only in-frame clonotypes and omits some of them. The sample lists around 470,000 clones, 89% occurring once. Material for sequencing was peripheral blood. These receptors were taken from a man between 18 and 35 years old with COVID-19, enrolled during active disease. CDR3s include the opening cysteine and the closing phenylalanine or tryptophan. D genes are given only for firm matches. The size field is filled for only some rows; it gives once, few, many or a size class.

TRBJ1-5,.,.,15,TRBV18,TGTGCCAGCTCAACCGGGAGCTCTGGAGGTCAGCCCCAGCATTTT,CASSTGSSGGQPQHF
TRBJ2-3,.,.,15,TRBV2,TGTGCCAGCAGTTCCGACTATTCTAGCACAGATACGCAGTATTTT,CASSSDYSSTDTQYF
TRBJ1-1,.,.,14,TRBV4-1,TGCGCCAGCAGCCAAGCCAGGGTGAACACTGAAGCTTTCTTT,CASSQARVNTEAFF
TRBJ1-2,TRBD1,.,15,TRBV18,TGTGCCAGCTCACCACCGGGACAGGTTAACTATGGCTACACCTTC,CASSPPGQVNYGYTF
TRBJ1-2,.,.,15,TRBV27,TGTGCCAGCGGCCCCAGGGGACCTTCTAACTATGGCTACACCTTC,CASGPRGPSNYGYTF
TRBJ2-2,.,.,15,TRBV7-8,TGTGCCAGCAGCCCCCGACAGGTGCAGACCGGGGAGCTGTTTTTT,CASSPRQVQTGELFF
TRBJ1-4,.,.,14,TRBV5-5,TGTGCCAGCAGCTCGTGGGGCAGCAATGAAAAACTGTTTTTT,CASSSWGSNEKLFF
TRBJ2-3,.,.,14,TRBV27,TGTGCCAGCAGTCCCTCCCGGGCGGGAGATACGCAGTATTTT,CASSPSRAGDTQYF
TRBJ2-3,TRBD2,.,15,TRBV14,TGTGCCAGCAGACCGACTAGCGGGGGGACAGATACGCAGTATTTT,CASRPTSGGTDTQYF
TRBJ2-4,TRBD2,.,18,TRBV6-1,TGTGCCAGCAGTGAAGAGGCGGGAGGCCCTATAGCCAAAAACATTCAGTACTTC,CASSEEAGGPIAKNIQYF
TRBJ2-2,.,.,12,TRBV5-6,TGTGCCAGCAGCTCCAACAGGGGGGAGCTGTTTTTT,CASSSNRGELFF
TRBJ2-7,.,.,12,TRBV2,TGTGCCAGCATGGCGGATCACTACGAGCAGTACTTC,CASMADHYEQYF
TRBJ2-7,.,.,13,TRBV7-2,TGTGCCAGCAGCTTAATGGCCGGACAGGAGCAGTACTTC,CASSLMAGQEQYF
TRBJ2-5,TRBD2,.,13,TRBV3-1/TRBV3-2,TGTGCCTGTAAACCTCGGGAGGGCCGAACCCAGTACTTC,CACKPREGRTQYF
TRBJ2-1,TRBD2,.,16,TRBV6-5,TGTGCCAGCAGTTACTCGTCTAGCGGGACCTACAATGAGCAGTTCTTC,CASSYSSSGTYNEQFF
TRBJ1-2,.,.,13,TRBV12-3/TRBV12-4,TGTGCCAGCAGAAAGACAGGCAACTATGGCTACACCTTC,CASRKTGNYGYTF
TRBJ2-3,TRBD1,.,16,TRBV12-5,TGTGCTAGTGGCAAGGGACAGGGAGGGTTCACAGATACGCAGTATTTT,CASGKGQGGFTDTQYF
TRBJ2-1,TRBD2,.,14,TRBV19,TGTGCCAGTAGCGCTAGCGGGAGGAGGTATGAGCAGTTCTTC,CASSASGRRYEQFF
TRBJ1-1,TRBD1,.,14,TRBV4-2,TGTGCCAGCAGCCAAGCAGGGGGGAACACTGAAGCTTTCTTT,CASSQAGGNTEAFF
TRBJ2-5,.,.,13,TRBV18,TGTGCCAGCCAACCCGCGGAACAAGAGACCCAGTACTTC,CASQPAEQETQYF
TRBJ2-5,.,many,13,TRBV18,TGTGCCAGCTCACTATCGTCAGGAGAGACCCAGTACTTC,CASSLSSGETQYF
TRBJ2-5,.,.,11,TRBV14,TGTGCCAGCAGCCGTCAGGGGACCCAGTACTTC,CASSRQGTQYF
TRBJ1-2,TRBD1,.,15,TRBV5-6,TGTGCCAGCAGCCTCCCGACAGGGGGGACATATGGCTACACCTTC,CASSLPTGGTYGYTF
TRBJ2-2,TRBD2,few,16,TRBV19,TGTGCCAGTAGTACCGAAGGGCTAGCGGGAGCCGGGGAGCTGTTTTTT,CASSTEGLAGAGELFF
TRBJ2-1,.,.,13,TRBV4-1,TGCGCCAGCAGCCAGGGGACTCTGGATGAGCAGTTCTTC,CASSQGTLDEQFF
TRBJ1-1,TRBD1,.,15,TRBV19,TGTGCCAGTAGTCTCAACCCAGGGGGCCGGACTGAAGCTTTCTTT,CASSLNPGGRTEAFF
TRBJ1-5,.,.,15,TRBV7-9,TGTGCCAGCAGCTTCTCCGGGAAGGGCAATCAGCCCCAGCATTTT,CASSFSGKGNQPQHF
TRBJ1-2,.,.,14,TRBV19,TGTGCCAGTACCCTAGGACAGCCCGAAACTGGCTACACCTTC,CASTLGQPETGYTF
TRBJ2-2,.,once,16,TRBV7-9,TGTGCCAGCAGCTTAGGGAACAGGGACCACACCGGGGAGCTGTTTTTT,CASSLGNRDHTGELFF
TRBJ2-3,.,.,14,TRBV5-4,TGTGCCAGCAGCCCCCCAGAACTAGTAGATACGCAGTATTTT,CASSPPELVDTQYF
TRBJ2-6,.,.,15,TRBV2,TGTGCCAGCAGTGTAGGGAGAGCTGGGGCCAACGTCCTGACTTTC,CASSVGRAGANVLTF
TRBJ1-2,.,.,13,TRBV7-9,TGTGCCAGCAGCCCCCGGGACGGGAGGAGCTACACCTTC,CASSPRDGRSYTF
TRBJ2-2,TRBD2,.,15,TRBV5-1,TGCGCCAGCAGCTTGCTAGCGGAAAGGACCGGGGAGCTGTTTTTT,CASSLLAERTGELFF
TRBJ2-1,TRBD1,.,17,TRBV5-5,TGTGCCAGCAGCTTGGCCTTTCGACAGGGGGATTACAATGAGCAGTTCTTC,CASSLAFRQGDYNEQFF
TRBJ2-5,.,once,15,TRBV4-1,TGCGCCAGCAGCCATGGTGCGATCCGCCAAGAGACCCAGTACTTC,CASSHGAIRQETQYF
TRBJ2-1,TRBD2,.,15,TRBV5-4,TGTGCCAGCAGCTCGGCGGGGGTACTGTACAATGAGCAGTTCTTC,CASSSAGVLYNEQFF
TRBJ1-1,.,.,14,TRBV2,TGTGCCAGCAGTGAAGCGCTACGAGCCACTGAAGCTTTCTTT,CASSEALRATEAFF